This TCR beta chain comes out of a study of cytomegalovirus exposure and HLA in healthy donors (dated by TCRdb to about 2017). Regarding the study in general: An earlier analysis of some 600 of the donors reported about 260 Gb of sequence data and 117 million unique TCR beta sequences obtained from 180 million or so T cells. An early release that covered more than 550 HLA-typed donors contained around 300 gigabases of sequencing data and some 87 million unique TCR sequences. The genetic ancestry cluster associated with self-reported Caucasian donors included about 84% of the 398 genotyped donors. The study aimed to test whether cataloging public T cell receptors could reveal signatures of past pathogen exposure. The study used immunosequencing to profile the T cell repertoires of approximately 640 subjects and linked those repertoires to cytomegalovirus serostatus. Besides the first cohort of around 670 subjects, a separate validation cohort made up of 120 or so different subjects was used. To predict cytomegalovirus infection status, the study combined high-throughput TCR immunosequencing, statistical association of individual TCRs with disease status, and machine learning. A later analysis re-examined previously published TCR beta repertoires from 600 to 700 donors and added high-resolution HLA genotyping to investigate patterns of TCR occurrence. Rather than using new phenotypic data, the later analysis identified candidate immune exposures from TCR beta sequences and from how often those sequences occurred across donors. In an earlier analysis of 587 of the donors, high-throughput TCR beta sequencing was used to judge whether each TCR beta V gene segment behaved as functional or pseudogenic. Donor age, sex, ethnicity and CMV serostatus were compiled together with the repertoire data. A later genetic analysis used genome-wide SNP genotypes for about 65% of the 666 donors, treating that subset as a discovery cohort. Every discovery cohort repertoire had been produced on one sequencing platform. Both class I and class II loci were covered by HLA typing, at four-digit resolution. The number of typed donors differed by locus: about 620-640 for A, B, C, DRB1 and DQB1; about 520 for DQA1; 606 for DPA1; and around 470 for DPB1. A handful of DR-DQ haplotypes were handled as single units for association and clustering because linkage in the cohort was strong. Among 300 to 500 genotyped donors of the cohort, an average of about 240,000 unique TCR beta nucleotide sequences was sequenced per donor, of which about 19% were non-productive.

The cohort comprised some 680 healthy bone marrow donors. At the time of sampling, every cohort member was nominally healthy, though immune exposures that went unrecorded were likely present. The donor was CMV seropositive and belonged to the group of 250 to 300 seropositive cohort members. A peripheral blood sample was provided by each donor, and peripheral blood mononuclear cells were used for TCR beta sequencing. Genomic DNA extraction from the blood cell samples was performed with the Qiagen DNeasy Blood Extraction Kit. With respect to this clone: Its binding antigen is unknown. The record has no base qualities; no much larger clone is one base away.

From cysteine to phenylalanine, the CDR3 is 13 amino acids long. Only CDR3 DNA remains: 39 bases, in frame from the first base. Looking up the germline V gene yields CDR1 SGHRS and CDR2 YFSETQ. Trimmed from V: 7 bases; trimmed from J: 9 bases; junction bases lacking a gene match: 8. Receptor amplification or capture employed the immunoSEQ multiplex PCR assay. For the multiplex PCR, a mixture combining 60 forward primers for TCR Vbeta segments and 13 reverse primers for TCR Jbeta segments was used. The CDR3 region of rearranged TCR beta genes was amplified from genomic DNA by a multiplex PCR assay. Amplified TCR beta libraries were sequenced as 87-base-pair reads on the Illumina HiSeq System. Per the original workflow: In a later analysis, around 80 million unique TCR beta chains were counted across the approximately 620 repertoires, and approximately 11 million of these chains were shared by at least two donors. A nearest-neighbor algorithm error-corrected the raw reads and collapsed the reads into unique sequences, merging closely related sequences to remove PCR and sequencing errors. To assign V, D and J gene segments, CDR3 sequences were aligned to IMGT reference sequences. For a sequence to be retained, a match of at least six nucleotides was required to both a V gene segment and a J gene segment. A rearrangement was called productive if the CDR3 had no stop codons and remained in frame with V and J, and every other rearrangement was called non-productive. Following IMGT convention, CDR3 was defined as the stretch from the second conserved V-encoded cysteine to the conserved J-encoded phenylalanine. The earlier analysis of 500 to 750 of the donors excluded any sequence lacking an unambiguous match to a single V gene segment. An earlier analysis of under 750 of the donors called V segments functional above 56.7% productive rearrangements and segregating when the between-donor standard deviation exceeded 5%. A statistical classification framework was developed to diagnose cytomegalovirus status using the catalog of TCR beta chain sequences. In a later analysis, V and J genes were assigned by comparing TCR nucleotide sequences against IMGT/GENE-DB human TR gene sequences. Using the TCRdist pipeline, a later analysis assigned CDR3 sequences along with most-parsimonious VDJ recombination scenarios. In a later analysis, each TCR beta chain was defined by its CDR3 amino acid sequence together with its V-gene family, and reads lacking a unique V-gene family were excluded. A later analysis removed 500 to 650 highly shared, low-generation-probability nucleotide sequences to deal with suspected cross-contamination and a sequencing artifact. A later analysis calculated a clonal expansion index for each public chain from normalized within-repertoire ranks of inferred template counts. In a later analysis, generation probabilities were computed using a VDJ recombination model fitted to out-of-frame rearrangements, and the results were checked against IGoR. In a later analysis, hypergeometric tests were used to score TCR-TCR, TCR-HLA and TCR-CMV co-occurrence, with a repertoire-size bias correction applied to TCR pairs. False discovery rates were estimated in a later analysis by permuting HLA or CMV assignments 20 times. A later analysis grouped co-occurring TCRs with DBSCAN, adding TCRdist sequence similarity when clustering within HLA-allele-positive subsets. Repertoires with fewer than 30,000 or more than 120,000 public chains were left out of co-occurrence clustering, as were five repertoires with anomalous nucleotide sharing. TCRdb stores this immuneACCESS table with in-frame sequences only. Part of the clones is absent; in the studies checked, under half of the shortfall reflects unresolved V genes, and no reason is known for the rest. The DNA was the basis for D and trimming; V, J and clone size are from that table. Across this sample there are approximately 100,000 clones, with 76% seen only once. The top ten clones comprise less than 15% of the sample.

Study-wide conclusions, independent of this receptor: A further reported finding was that TCR beta sequences accurately predicted the HLA-A and HLA-B alleles for most subjects in the first cohort. In a later analysis, HLA-associated TCR beta chains were found to be more clonally expanded and to have lower generation probabilities than equally common non-associated chains. In both the original and validation cohorts, the classifier was reported to diagnose cytomegalovirus status with high specificity and sensitivity. In a later analysis, TCR association rates were found to vary across HLA loci, with the most associated TCRs seen for DRB1 alleles and the fewest for HLA-C alleles. Some IMGT-functional V segments, including TRBV6-2 and TRBV6-3, could not be told apart with the 87-base-pair reads, so those segments were excluded. A cluster of highly shared sequence variants was judged likely to represent a technical artifact of the sequencing pipeline. Linkage disequilibrium might explain the correlated functional status among segregating V segments, but an unknown experimental factor could not be excluded. In vitro tests confirmed that a few of the cytomegalovirus-associated TCR beta chains recognize cytomegalovirus antigens. At a false discovery rate of 0.05, a later analysis linked 15,000 to 20,000 TCR beta sequences to specific HLA alleles. This cohort had only TCR beta chains sequenced, and the lack of alpha or paired-chain data limited which features could be detected. Across donors, most TCR sequences were observed very rarely, whereas some public TCRs were present in many individuals. Because HLA typing was missing for some donors at each locus, association tests included only the typed subset. CMV serostatus was the only immune exposure information available for the cohort. An earlier analysis of several hundred of the donors showed that most TCR beta V segments appeared in productive rearrangements either about 87% or about 30% of the time, which broadly matched IMGT annotations. According to a later genetic analysis, donors in an Asian-associated ancestry cluster had fewer N-insertions in productive TCRs than the approximately 650-donor mean. When HLA alleles, especially DR and DQ, strongly co-occurred, attributing TCR associations to individual alleles was difficult. The study listed over 150 TCR beta chains as associated with cytomegalovirus. In a later analysis, most CMV-associated TCR beta chains were found to appear HLA-restricted, with HLA associations seemingly driven largely by CMV exposure. Presence/absence analyses assumed roughly uniform sequencing depth across donors, an assumption that may not hold. The authors suggested that the approach could potentially be extended to other disease states and immunological phenotypes. In a later genetic analysis, a missense DCLRE1C variant was associated with V-gene and J-gene trimming of TCR beta chains, and the association was replicated in an independent cohort. The earlier analysis of almost 600 of the donors excluded roughly 17 rarely observed V segments, including chromosome 9 orphons, because counts were too low. According to a later analysis, parvovirus B19, influenza, CMV and Epstein-Barr virus appeared linked to several top co-occurrence clusters.

This receptor chain uses TRBV5-1 and TRBJ2-1; 9 central nucleotides agree with TRBD1. Sequenced material: PBMCs. This sequence originates from a woman aged 40 to 50 in good health and CMV-seropositive. DNA sequence: TGCGCCAGCGGAGGGGACAGGGCGGGTGAGCAGTTCTTC. It codes for CASGGDRAGEQFF.